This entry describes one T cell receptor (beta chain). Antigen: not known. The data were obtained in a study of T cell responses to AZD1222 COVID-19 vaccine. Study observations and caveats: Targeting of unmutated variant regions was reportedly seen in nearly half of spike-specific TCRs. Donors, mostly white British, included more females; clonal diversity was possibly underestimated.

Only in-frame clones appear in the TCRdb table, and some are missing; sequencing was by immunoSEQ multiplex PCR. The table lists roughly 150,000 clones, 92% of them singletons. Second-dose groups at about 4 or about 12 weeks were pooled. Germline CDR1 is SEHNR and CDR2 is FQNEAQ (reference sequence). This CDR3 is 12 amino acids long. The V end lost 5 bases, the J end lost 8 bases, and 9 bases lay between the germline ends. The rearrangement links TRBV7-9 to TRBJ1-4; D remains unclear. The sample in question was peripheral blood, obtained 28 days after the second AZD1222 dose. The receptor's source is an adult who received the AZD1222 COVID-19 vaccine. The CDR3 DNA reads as TGTGCCAGCAGCACCGGACGGGAAAAACTGTTTTTT. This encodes CASSTGREKLFF.